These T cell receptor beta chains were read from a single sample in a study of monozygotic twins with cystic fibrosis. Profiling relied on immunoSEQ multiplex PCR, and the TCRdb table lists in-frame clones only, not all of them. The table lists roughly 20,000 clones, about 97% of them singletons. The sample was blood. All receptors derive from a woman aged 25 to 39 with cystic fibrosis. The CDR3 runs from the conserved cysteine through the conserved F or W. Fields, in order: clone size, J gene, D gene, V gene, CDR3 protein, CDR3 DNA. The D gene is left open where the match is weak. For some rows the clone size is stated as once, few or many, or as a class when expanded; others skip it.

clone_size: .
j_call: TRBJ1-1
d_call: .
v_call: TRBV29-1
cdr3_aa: CSVGGRMNTEAFF
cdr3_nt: TGCAGCGTCGGCGGTCGGATGAACACTGAAGCTTTCTTT

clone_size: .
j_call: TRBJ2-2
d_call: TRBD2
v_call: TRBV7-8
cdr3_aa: CASSLSSGGTNTGELFF
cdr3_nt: TGTGCCAGCAGCTTATCGTCCGGGGGGACGAACACCGGGGAGCTGTTTTTT

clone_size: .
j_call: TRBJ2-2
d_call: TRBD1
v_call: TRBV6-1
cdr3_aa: CASSEWDSLPGELFF
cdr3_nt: TGTGCCAGCAGTGAATGGGACAGCCTCCCCGGGGAGCTGTTTTTT

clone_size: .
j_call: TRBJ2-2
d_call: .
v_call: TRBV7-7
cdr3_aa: CASSLEGYTGELFF
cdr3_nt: TGTGCCAGCAGCTTAGAGGGGTACACCGGGGAGCTGTTTTTT

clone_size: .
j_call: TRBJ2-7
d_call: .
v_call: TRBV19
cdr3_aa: CASSIDRDGEQYF
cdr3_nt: TGTGCCAGTAGTATAGACCGGGACGGCGAGCAGTACTTC

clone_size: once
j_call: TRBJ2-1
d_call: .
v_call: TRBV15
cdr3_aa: CATSRDPIRGARNEQFF
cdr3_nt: TGTGCCACCAGCAGAGATCCTATCCGGGGGGCGCGGAATGAGCAGTTCTTC

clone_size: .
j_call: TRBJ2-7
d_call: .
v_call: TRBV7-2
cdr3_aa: CASSLGVGVSYEQYF
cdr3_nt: TGTGCCAGCAGCTTAGGGGTGGGGGTGAGCTACGAGCAGTACTTC

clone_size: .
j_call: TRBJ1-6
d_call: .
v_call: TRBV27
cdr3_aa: CASSLRGLREPLHF
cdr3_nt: TGTGCCAGCAGTTTACGGGGTTTAAGAGAACCCCTCCACTTT

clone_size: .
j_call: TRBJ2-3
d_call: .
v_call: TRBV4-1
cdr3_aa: CASSRSGLTDTQYF
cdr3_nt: TGCGCCAGCAGTAGGTCGGGGCTCACAGATACGCAGTATTTT

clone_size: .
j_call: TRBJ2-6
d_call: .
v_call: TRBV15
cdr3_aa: CATSRDNPGANVLTF
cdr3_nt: TGTGCCACCAGCAGAGATAACCCTGGGGCCAACGTCCTGACTTTC

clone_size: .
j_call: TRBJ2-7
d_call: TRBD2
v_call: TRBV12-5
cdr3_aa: CASGLGPGTSGRPYEQYF
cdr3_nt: TGTGCTAGTGGTTTGGGACCCGGGACTAGCGGGCGACCTTACGAGCAGTACTTC

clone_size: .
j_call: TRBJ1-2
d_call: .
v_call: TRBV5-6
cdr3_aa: CASSPRNYGYTF
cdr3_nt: TGTGCCAGCAGCCCCCGTAACTATGGCTACACCTTC

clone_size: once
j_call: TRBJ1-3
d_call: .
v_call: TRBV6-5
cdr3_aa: CASSYDSSGNTIYF
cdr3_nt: TGTGCCAGCAGTTACGACAGCTCTGGAAACACCATATATTTT

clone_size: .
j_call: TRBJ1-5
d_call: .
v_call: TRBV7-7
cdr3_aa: CASSLAGHGVPKSQPQHF
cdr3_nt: TGTGCTAGCAGCTTAGCCGGGCACGGGGTCCCGAAGAGTCAGCCCCAGCATTTT

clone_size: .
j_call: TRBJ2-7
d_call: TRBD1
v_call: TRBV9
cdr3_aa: CASSGDSYEQYF
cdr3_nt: TGTGCCAGCAGTGGGGACAGCTACGAGCAGTACTTC

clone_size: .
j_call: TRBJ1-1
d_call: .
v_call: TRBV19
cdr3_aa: CASSGGGGPTEAFF
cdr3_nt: TGTGCCAGTAGTGGCGGGGGAGGGCCCACTGAAGCTTTCTTT

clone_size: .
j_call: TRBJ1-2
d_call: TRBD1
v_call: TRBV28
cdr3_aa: CASSPIDRAHYGYTF
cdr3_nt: TGTGCCAGCAGTCCCATTGACAGGGCCCACTATGGCTACACCTTC

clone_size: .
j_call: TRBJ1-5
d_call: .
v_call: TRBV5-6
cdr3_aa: CASSWGRRKGQPQHF
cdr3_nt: TGTGCCAGCAGTTGGGGACGGAGGAAAGGGCAGCCCCAGCATTTT

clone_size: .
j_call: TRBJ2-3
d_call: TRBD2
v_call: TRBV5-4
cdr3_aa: CASSGGGGTDTQYF
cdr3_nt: TGTGCCAGCAGCGGGGGGGGTGGCACAGATACGCAGTATTTT

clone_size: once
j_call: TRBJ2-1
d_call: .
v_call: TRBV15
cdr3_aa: CATSPNENEQFF
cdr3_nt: TGTGCCACCAGCCCGAACGAGAATGAGCAGTTCTTC

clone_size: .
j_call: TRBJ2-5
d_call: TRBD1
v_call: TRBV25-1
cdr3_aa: CASSEPEGQGGETQYF
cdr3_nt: TGTGCCAGCAGTGAACCTGAGGGACAGGGGGGGGAGACCCAGTACTTC

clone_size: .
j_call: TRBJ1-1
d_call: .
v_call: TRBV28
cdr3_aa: CASSLSEAAFF
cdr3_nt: TGTGCCAGCAGTTTATCAGAGGCGGCTTTCTTT

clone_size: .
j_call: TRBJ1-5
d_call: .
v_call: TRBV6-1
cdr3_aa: CASSEEGSYQPQHF
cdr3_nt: TGTGCCAGCAGTGAAGAAGGGTCTTATCAGCCCCAGCATTTT

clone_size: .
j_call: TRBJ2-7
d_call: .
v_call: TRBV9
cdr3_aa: CASSVAAGASYEQYF
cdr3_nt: TGTGCCAGCAGCGTAGCGGCAGGGGCATCCTACGAGCAGTACTTC

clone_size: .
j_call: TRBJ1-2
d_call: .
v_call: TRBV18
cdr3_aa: CASSPGAGTYGYTF
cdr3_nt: TGTGCCAGCTCCCCCGGGGCAGGGACCTATGGCTACACCTTC

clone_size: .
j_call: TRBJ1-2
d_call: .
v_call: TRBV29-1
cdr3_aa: CSAKGQRDYGYTF
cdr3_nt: TGCAGCGCTAAGGGTCAGAGAGACTATGGCTACACCTTC

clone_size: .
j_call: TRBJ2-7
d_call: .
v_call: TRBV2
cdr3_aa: CASRVDRASDEQYF
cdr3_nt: TGTGCCAGCAGAGTCGACAGGGCTAGCGACGAGCAGTACTTC

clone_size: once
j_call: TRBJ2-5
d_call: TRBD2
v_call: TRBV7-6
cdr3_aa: CASSPGASGGRETQYF
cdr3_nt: TGTGCCAGCAGCCCAGGGGCTAGCGGGGGGAGGGAGACCCAGTACTTC

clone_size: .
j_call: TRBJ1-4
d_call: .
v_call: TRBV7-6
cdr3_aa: CASSLGGSREKLFF
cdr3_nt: TGTGCCAGCAGCTTGGGAGGCTCTAGGGAAAAACTGTTTTTT

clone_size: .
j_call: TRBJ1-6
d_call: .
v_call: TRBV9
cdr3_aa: CASSVDLSHSPLHF
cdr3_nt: TGTGCCAGCAGCGTAGATCTGTCCCATTCACCCCTCCACTTT

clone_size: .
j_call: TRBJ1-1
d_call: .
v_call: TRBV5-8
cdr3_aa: CASSKGGTEAFF
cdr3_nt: TGTGCCAGCAGCAAAGGGGGGACGGAAGCTTTCTTT

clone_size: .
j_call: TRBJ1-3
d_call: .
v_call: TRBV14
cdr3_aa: CASSQGGNTIYF
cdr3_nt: TGTGCCAGCAGCCAGGGGGGGAACACCATATATTTT

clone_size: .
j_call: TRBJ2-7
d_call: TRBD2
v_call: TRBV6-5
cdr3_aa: CASSYSNPRTSHEQYF
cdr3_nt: TGTGCCAGCAGTTACTCGAACCCACGGACTAGCCACGAGCAGTACTTC

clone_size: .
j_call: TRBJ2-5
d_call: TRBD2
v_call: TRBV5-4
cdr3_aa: CASSLAGLQETQYF
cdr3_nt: TGTGCCAGCAGCTTAGCGGGGCTCCAAGAGACCCAGTACTTC

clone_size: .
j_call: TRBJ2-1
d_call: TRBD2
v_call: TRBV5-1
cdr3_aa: CASSLVSGGSDEQFF
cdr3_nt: TGCGCCAGCAGCTTGGTTAGCGGGGGTTCGGATGAGCAGTTCTTC

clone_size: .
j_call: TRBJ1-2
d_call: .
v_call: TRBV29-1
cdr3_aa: CSVEGNYGYTF
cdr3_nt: TGCAGCGTTGAGGGAAACTATGGCTACACCTTC

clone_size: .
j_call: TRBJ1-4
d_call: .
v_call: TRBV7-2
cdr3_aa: CASSLRAVYNEKLFF
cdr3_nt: TGTGCCAGCAGCCTCCGGGCCGTGTATAATGAAAAACTGTTTTTT

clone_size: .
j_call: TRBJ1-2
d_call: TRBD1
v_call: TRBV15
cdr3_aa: CATSRTGTGGYGYTF
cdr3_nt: TGTGCCACCAGCAGGACCGGGACAGGGGGCTATGGCTACACCTTC

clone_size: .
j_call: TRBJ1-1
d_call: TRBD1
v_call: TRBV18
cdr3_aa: CASSPWDRGVNTEAFF
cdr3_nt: TGTGCCAGCTCACCATGGGACAGGGGGGTGAACACTGAAGCTTTCTTT

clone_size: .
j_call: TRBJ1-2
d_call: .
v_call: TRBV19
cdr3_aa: CASSARTVYGYTF
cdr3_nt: TGTGCCAGTAGTGCCCGGACAGTCTATGGCTACACCTTC

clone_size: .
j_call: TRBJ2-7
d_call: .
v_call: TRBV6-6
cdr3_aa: CASIDVGSEQYF
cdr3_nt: TGTGCCAGCATCGACGTGGGTAGCGAGCAGTACTTC

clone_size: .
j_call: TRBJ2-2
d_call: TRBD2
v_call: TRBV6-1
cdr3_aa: CASGGLAGDTGELFF
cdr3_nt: TGTGCCAGCGGGGGACTAGCGGGGGACACCGGGGAGCTGTTTTTT

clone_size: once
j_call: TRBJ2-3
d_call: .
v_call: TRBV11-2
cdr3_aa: CASSRSIREYF
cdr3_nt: TGTGCCAGCAGTCGGAGTATACGGGAGTATTTT

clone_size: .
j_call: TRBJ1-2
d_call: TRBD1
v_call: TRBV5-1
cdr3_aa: CASWDPTGNSYGYTF
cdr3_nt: TGCGCCAGCTGGGATCCGACAGGGAACAGCTATGGCTACACCTTC

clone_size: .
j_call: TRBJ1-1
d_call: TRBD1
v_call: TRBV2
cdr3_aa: CASRWGGQDTEAFF
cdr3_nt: TGTGCCAGCAGATGGGGAGGACAGGACACTGAAGCTTTCTTT

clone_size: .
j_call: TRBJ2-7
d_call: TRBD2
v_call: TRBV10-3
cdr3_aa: CAILAGPTVFSYEQYF
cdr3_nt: TGTGCCATCCTAGCGGGACCTACTGTGTTCTCCTACGAGCAGTACTTC

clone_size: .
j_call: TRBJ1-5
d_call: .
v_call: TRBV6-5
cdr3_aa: CASSADHRGNQPQHF
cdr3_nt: TGTGCCAGCAGTGCCGATCACCGAGGGAATCAGCCCCAGCATTTT

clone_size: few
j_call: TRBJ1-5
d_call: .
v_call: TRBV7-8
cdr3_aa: CASSLTMRDQPQHF
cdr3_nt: TGTGCCAGCAGCCTCACGATGAGGGATCAGCCCCAGCATTTT

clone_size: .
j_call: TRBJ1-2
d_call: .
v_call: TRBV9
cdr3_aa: CASSILQGGFGGYTF
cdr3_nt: TGTGCCAGCAGCATTTTACAGGGTGGGTTCGGTGGCTACACCTTC

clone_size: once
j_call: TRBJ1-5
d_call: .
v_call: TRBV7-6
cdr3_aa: CASSTTASNQPQHF
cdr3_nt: TGTGCCAGCAGCACTACAGCTAGCAATCAGCCCCAGCATTTT

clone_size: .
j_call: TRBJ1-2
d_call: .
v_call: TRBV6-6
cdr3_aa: CASNQPWEYGYTF
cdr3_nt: TGTGCCAGCAACCAGCCGTGGGAATATGGCTACACCTTC

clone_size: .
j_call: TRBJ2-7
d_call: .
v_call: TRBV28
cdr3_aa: CASSSEKARREQYF
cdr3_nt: TGTGCCAGCAGTTCCGAGAAGGCAAGGAGGGAGCAGTACTTC

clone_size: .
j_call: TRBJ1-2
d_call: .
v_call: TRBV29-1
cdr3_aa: CSVSGGRGYTF
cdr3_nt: TGCAGCGTTTCCGGGGGCCGGGGCTACACCTTC

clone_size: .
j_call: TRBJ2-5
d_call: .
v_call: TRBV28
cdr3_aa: CASSSPRTGRATETQYF
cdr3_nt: TGTGCCAGCAGTTCCCCCAGGACAGGGAGGGCGACAGAGACCCAGTACTTC

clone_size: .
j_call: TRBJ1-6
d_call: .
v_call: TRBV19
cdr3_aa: CASSIDGLGSPLHF
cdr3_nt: TGTGCCAGTAGTATAGACGGTCTTGGATCACCCCTCCACTTT

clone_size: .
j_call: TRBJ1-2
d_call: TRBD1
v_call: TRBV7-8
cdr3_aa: CASSLTGDSNYGYTF
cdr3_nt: TGTGCCAGCAGTTTGACAGGGGACTCCAACTATGGCTACACCTTC

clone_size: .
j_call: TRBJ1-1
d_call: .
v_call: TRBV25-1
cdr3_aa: CASTPAGAANTEAFF
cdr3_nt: TGTGCCAGCACCCCGGCGGGGGCAGCTAACACTGAAGCTTTCTTT

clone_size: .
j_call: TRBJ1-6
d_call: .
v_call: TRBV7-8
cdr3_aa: CASSSDSANSPLHF
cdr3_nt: TGTGCCAGCAGCTCCGACAGCGCAAATTCACCCCTCCACTTT

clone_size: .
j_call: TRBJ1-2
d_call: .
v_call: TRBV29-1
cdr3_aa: CSVEGGDAYGYTF
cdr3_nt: TGCAGCGTTGAAGGGGGGGACGCCTATGGCTACACCTTC